Listed below are T cell receptor beta chains from one sample, sequenced in a study of blood T cells in healthy people across ages. From the 5' RACE reads, TCRdb called clonotypes with MiXCR, one entry per CDR3 protein. The data show hundreds of thousands of distinct CDR3 sequences, around 36% seen once. The sample taken for sequencing was blood. These receptors were taken from a man younger than 35 in good health. Each CDR3 is given with its conserved first and last residue. A D gene is named only where the DNA matches it firmly. Clone size is shown for a subset of rows, as once, few, many or a class of expanded clone.

clone_size: few
v_call: TRBV6-5
d_call: -
j_call: TRBJ2-7
cdr3_aa: CASSSRRRQYF
cdr3_nt: TGTGCCAGCAGCTCCCGCAGACGGCAGTACTTC

clone_size: -
v_call: TRBV18
d_call: TRBD1
j_call: TRBJ2-2
cdr3_aa: CASSRRQGDTGELFF
cdr3_nt: TGTGCCAGCTCCCGCCGACAGGGGGACACCGGGGAGCTGTTTTTT

clone_size: -
v_call: TRBV4-2
d_call: TRBD2
j_call: TRBJ2-1
cdr3_aa: CASSREAGGLVYNEQFF
cdr3_nt: TGTGCCAGCAGCCGAGAAGCGGGGGGGCTCGTTTACAATGAGCAGTTCTTC

clone_size: -
v_call: TRBV5-1
d_call: -
j_call: TRBJ2-2
cdr3_aa: CASRRDGANTGELFF
cdr3_nt: TGCGCCAGCAGGCGTGACGGCGCCAACACCGGGGAGCTGTTTTTT

clone_size: -
v_call: TRBV27
d_call: -
j_call: TRBJ1-2
cdr3_aa: CASSARGDGGSGYTF
cdr3_nt: TGTGCCAGCAGTGCCAGGGGAGACGGGGGGAGTGGCTACACCTTC

clone_size: few
v_call: TRBV4-2
d_call: TRBD2
j_call: TRBJ2-7
cdr3_aa: CASSHKSALAGGSSYNEQYF
cdr3_nt: TGTGCCAGCAGCCATAAGTCGGCCCTAGCGGGGGGTAGCTCCTACAATGAGCAGTACTTC

clone_size: few
v_call: TRBV12-3/TRBV12-4
d_call: -
j_call: TRBJ1-6
cdr3_aa: CASSSAPGGFVSYNSPLHF
cdr3_nt: TGTGCCAGCAGTTCGGCCCCCGGGGGGTTCGTCTCCTATAATTCACCCCTCCACTTT

clone_size: many
v_call: TRBV6-6
d_call: -
j_call: TRBJ2-7
cdr3_aa: CASRWTGYEQYF
cdr3_nt: TGTGCCAGCAGATGGACGGGCTACGAGCAGTACTTC

clone_size: once
v_call: TRBV29-1
d_call: -
j_call: TRBJ2-1
cdr3_aa: CSVAGPRGNRDEQFF
cdr3_nt: TGCAGCGTTGCTGGCCCCAGGGGTAATAGGGATGAGCAGTTCTTC

clone_size: -
v_call: TRBV7-3
d_call: -
j_call: TRBJ1-2
cdr3_aa: CASSLPGEGYTF
cdr3_nt: TGTGCCAGCAGCTTACCAGGGGAAGGCTACACCTTC

clone_size: few
v_call: TRBV20-1
d_call: -
j_call: TRBJ1-4
cdr3_aa: CSASARENLATNEKLFF
cdr3_nt: TGCAGTGCTAGTGCCAGGGAGAATCTTGCAACTAATGAAAAACTGTTTTTT

clone_size: many
v_call: TRBV20-1
d_call: -
j_call: TRBJ2-1
cdr3_aa: CSARAGQGTYNEQFF
cdr3_nt: TGCAGTGCTAGAGCTGGGCAGGGGACCTACAATGAGCAGTTCTTC

clone_size: -
v_call: TRBV6-5
d_call: -
j_call: TRBJ2-4
cdr3_aa: CASSYPGPWSSKNIQYF
cdr3_nt: TGTGCCAGCAGTTACCCGGGACCCTGGAGTAGCAAAAACATTCAGTACTTC

clone_size: few
v_call: TRBV7-3
d_call: -
j_call: TRBJ2-1
cdr3_aa: CASSSPGIHNEQFF
cdr3_nt: TGTGCCAGCAGCTCCCCGGGCATCCACAATGAGCAGTTCTTC

clone_size: -
v_call: TRBV11-1
d_call: TRBD2
j_call: TRBJ2-2
cdr3_aa: CASSGGRSRGGELFF
cdr3_nt: TGTGCCAGCAGCGGTGGCCGAAGTCGGGGGGGCGAGCTGTTTTTT

clone_size: few
v_call: TRBV6-2/TRBV6-3
d_call: -
j_call: TRBJ2-3
cdr3_aa: CASSMRGRDTQYF
cdr3_nt: TGTGCCAGCAGCATGCGCGGACGGGATACGCAGTATTTT

clone_size: many
v_call: TRBV4-3
d_call: TRBD1
j_call: TRBJ2-1
cdr3_aa: CASSQVGTGIYNEQFF
cdr3_nt: TGCGCCAGCAGCCAAGTGGGGACAGGGATCTACAATGAGCAGTTCTTC

clone_size: few
v_call: TRBV12-3/TRBV12-4
d_call: TRBD1
j_call: TRBJ2-2
cdr3_aa: CASSLWQGANTGELFF
cdr3_nt: TGTGCCAGCAGTTTGTGGCAGGGGGCGAACACCGGGGAGCTGTTTTTT

clone_size: many
v_call: TRBV14
d_call: -
j_call: TRBJ2-1
cdr3_aa: CASSLSGQGGGNEQFF
cdr3_nt: TGTGCCAGCAGCCTAAGTGGACAGGGAGGGGGCAATGAGCAGTTCTTC

clone_size: few
v_call: TRBV2
d_call: -
j_call: TRBJ1-2
cdr3_aa: CASSDGRGRGGYTF
cdr3_nt: TGTGCCAGCAGCGACGGACGGGGACGGGGTGGCTACACCTTC

clone_size: few
v_call: TRBV12-3/TRBV12-4
d_call: -
j_call: TRBJ2-4
cdr3_aa: CASSSSGGEWNIQYF
cdr3_nt: TGTGCCAGCAGTTCGTCTGGGGGCGAATGGAACATTCAGTACTTC

clone_size: few
v_call: TRBV5-1
d_call: -
j_call: TRBJ1-4
cdr3_aa: CASSPEVTNEKLFF
cdr3_nt: TGCGCCAGCAGCCCGGAGGTGACTAATGAAAAACTGTTTTTT

clone_size: -
v_call: TRBV7-2
d_call: TRBD1
j_call: TRBJ1-2
cdr3_aa: CASSWDRVSNYGYTF
cdr3_nt: TGTGCCAGCAGCTGGGACAGGGTTTCTAACTATGGCTACACCTTC

clone_size: -
v_call: TRBV7-9
d_call: -
j_call: TRBJ1-1
cdr3_aa: CASSIEGGHTANTEAFF
cdr3_nt: TGTGCCAGCAGCATCGAGGGGGGGCACACTGCGAACACTGAAGCTTTCTTT

clone_size: many
v_call: TRBV7-6
d_call: -
j_call: TRBJ2-3
cdr3_aa: CASSEQSTDTQYF
cdr3_nt: TGTGCCAGCAGCGAACAAAGCACAGATACGCAGTATTTT

clone_size: few
v_call: TRBV18
d_call: -
j_call: TRBJ2-1
cdr3_aa: CASSPPERSGNEQFF
cdr3_nt: TGTGCCAGCTCACCGCCAGAGAGGTCCGGCAATGAGCAGTTCTTC